The clone carrying this TCR beta chain has just a few counts. What it binds is unknown. CDR1 and CDR2 from the germline V gene are SGHRS and YFSETQ. The V and J ends lost 7 bases and 4 bases respectively, with 20 bases between them. This CDR3 contains 15 residues. This sample is drawn from a study of T-cell memory formation after mild COVID-19. Study overall: The TCR clusters were mostly specific to one donor. Study-wide results and limits: A second wave expanding day 15 to 37 was CD4+-biased; contracting clones were balanced. The CD4+ clones that contracted clustered mainly within CM and EM, and the CD8+ clones concentrated in EMRA.

TCRdb recomputed calls from the 5' RACE reads with MiXCR, one row per CDR3 protein. The table lists around 530,000 distinct CDR3 sequences, roughly 20% of them singletons. The TCR was taken from an adult woman who had mild COVID-19 (a few samples of this study predate the infection). Cell type and time point are not known. The chain employs TRBV5-1 and TRBJ1-1, with D possibly being TRBD1 (6 bases). Source material: PBMCs or a T cell subset sorted from them (not recorded which). The CDR3 spells CASCRGTTVGTEAFF. The CDR3 DNA reads as TGCGCCAGCTGTAGGGGGACCACCGTGGGCACTGAAGCTTTCTTT.